This is a list of T cell receptor beta chains from one sample in a study of brain T cells in children with intractable seizures. Clones were sequenced by immunoSEQ multiplex PCR, and TCRdb holds only the in-frame ones, with some missing. The sample consists of about 340,000 clones, 93% of them appearing once. The material was peripheral blood, obtained approximately 5 months after surgery. The receptors derive from a boy in the first two years of life with tuberous sclerosis and intractable seizures. CDR3s include the opening cysteine and the closing phenylalanine or tryptophan. Fields, in order: clone size, D gene, V gene, J gene, CDR3 DNA, CDR3 protein. A D gene is named only where the DNA matches it firmly. Size is omitted from some rows. Given values are once, few, many or a class for expanded clones.

clone size: -
D gene: TRBD1
V gene: TRBV24-1
J gene: TRBJ2-3
CDR3 DNA: TGTGCCACCAGTGAGGAAACCGGGACAGGGCTCACAGATACGCAGTATTTT
CDR3 protein: CATSEETGTGLTDTQYF

clone size: few
D gene: TRBD2
V gene: TRBV4-2
J gene: TRBJ2-1
CDR3 DNA: TGTGCCAGCAGCCAATCTACGGCTAGCGGGGGGGGTGAGCAGTTCTTC
CDR3 protein: CASSQSTASGGGEQFF

clone size: -
D gene: -
V gene: TRBV11-1
J gene: TRBJ2-5
CDR3 DNA: TGTGCCAGCAGCTTCATCGTGGGCTTGGGGGAGACCCAGTACTTC
CDR3 protein: CASSFIVGLGETQYF

clone size: -
D gene: TRBD1
V gene: TRBV19
J gene: TRBJ1-2
CDR3 DNA: TGTGCCAGTAGTATAGGTGGACGCAGGGGGCAGGAGGGCTACACCTTC
CDR3 protein: CASSIGGRRGQEGYTF

clone size: -
D gene: -
V gene: TRBV5-8
J gene: TRBJ2-7
CDR3 DNA: TGTGCCAGCAGCTTGGATACCGGGGGCAGCTCCTACGAGCAGTACTTC
CDR3 protein: CASSLDTGGSSYEQYF

clone size: -
D gene: -
V gene: TRBV6-5
J gene: TRBJ1-2
CDR3 DNA: TGTGCCAGCAGGTGGGGCGCAGAGAGTAGCTATGGCTACACCTTC
CDR3 protein: CASRWGAESSYGYTF

clone size: -
D gene: -
V gene: TRBV10-2
J gene: TRBJ1-2
CDR3 DNA: TGCGCCAGCAGTACAGATGGGGAGATCGCGACTGGCTACACCTTC
CDR3 protein: CASSTDGEIATGYTF

clone size: -
D gene: TRBD2
V gene: TRBV11-3
J gene: TRBJ2-7
CDR3 DNA: TGTGCCAGCAGAAGCGGGAGCTCCCACGAGCAGTACTTC
CDR3 protein: CASRSGSSHEQYF

clone size: -
D gene: TRBD1
V gene: TRBV13
J gene: TRBJ2-2
CDR3 DNA: TGTGCCAGCAGCCCCAGACAGGGAAGTGCCACCGGGGAGCTGTTTTTT
CDR3 protein: CASSPRQGSATGELFF

clone size: -
D gene: -
V gene: TRBV6-5
J gene: TRBJ1-2
CDR3 DNA: TGTGCCAGCAGTTACTCGAGCACGGGTAACTGGGGCTACACCTTC
CDR3 protein: CASSYSSTGNWGYTF

clone size: -
D gene: -
V gene: TRBV29-1
J gene: TRBJ1-5
CDR3 DNA: TGCAGCGTTGCTCATAATAGCAATCAGCCCCAGCATTTT
CDR3 protein: CSVAHNSNQPQHF

clone size: -
D gene: -
V gene: TRBV9
J gene: TRBJ2-3
CDR3 DNA: TGTGCCAGCAGCGTAGCTGGGTTAGATACGCAGTATTTT
CDR3 protein: CASSVAGLDTQYF

clone size: -
D gene: -
V gene: TRBV7-2
J gene: TRBJ2-5
CDR3 DNA: TGTGCCAGCAGCCGGAGGGCTGGGACCCAGTACTTC
CDR3 protein: CASSRRAGTQYF

clone size: -
D gene: -
V gene: TRBV6-5
J gene: TRBJ2-5
CDR3 DNA: TGTGCCAGCAGTTACCCCAGGGGAGGCGTCGGAGAGACCCAGTACTTC
CDR3 protein: CASSYPRGGVGETQYF

clone size: -
D gene: -
V gene: TRBV20-1
J gene: TRBJ2-7
CDR3 DNA: TGCAGTGCTAGTCTACAGGAGCAGTACTTC
CDR3 protein: CSASLQEQYF

clone size: -
D gene: -
V gene: TRBV5-6
J gene: TRBJ2-3
CDR3 DNA: TGTGCCAGCAGCCTGGGAGATACGCAGTATTTT
CDR3 protein: CASSLGDTQYF

clone size: once
D gene: -
V gene: TRBV5-1
J gene: TRBJ1-1
CDR3 DNA: TGCGCCAGCAGGGAAAGACAGGAGGGGAACACTGAAGCTTTCTTT
CDR3 protein: CASRERQEGNTEAFF

clone size: -
D gene: TRBD2
V gene: TRBV3-1/TRBV3-2
J gene: TRBJ2-3
CDR3 DNA: TGTGCCAGCAGCCAACAAATCTATTCGACTAGCGGTGAACTCACAGATACGCAGTATTTT
CDR3 protein: CASSQQIYSTSGELTDTQYF

clone size: -
D gene: -
V gene: TRBV6-4
J gene: TRBJ1-5
CDR3 DNA: TGTGCCAGCAGTGTCCAATTAGACTCGCAGCCCCAGCATTTT
CDR3 protein: CASSVQLDSQPQHF

clone size: -
D gene: -
V gene: TRBV28
J gene: TRBJ1-1
CDR3 DNA: TGTGCCAGCAGTTTACCCCGTAGGGGGGGCTACGACACTGAAGCTTTCTTT
CDR3 protein: CASSLPRRGGYDTEAFF

clone size: -
D gene: -
V gene: TRBV14
J gene: TRBJ2-1
CDR3 DNA: TGTGCCAGCAGACGGACAGAAGATTACTACAATGAGCAGTTCTTC
CDR3 protein: CASRRTEDYYNEQFF

clone size: -
D gene: TRBD1
V gene: TRBV18
J gene: TRBJ1-5
CDR3 DNA: TGTGCCAGCTCACAAGACAGGGCTAATCAGCCCCAGCATTTT
CDR3 protein: CASSQDRANQPQHF

clone size: -
D gene: TRBD2
V gene: TRBV7-2
J gene: TRBJ2-7
CDR3 DNA: TGTGCCAGCAGCTTCGACGGGGACTACCTCTACGAGCAGTACTTC
CDR3 protein: CASSFDGDYLYEQYF

clone size: -
D gene: -
V gene: TRBV7-9
J gene: TRBJ1-1
CDR3 DNA: TGTGCCAGCAGCTTACAAAACTTACAGAACACTGAAGCTTTCTTT
CDR3 protein: CASSLQNLQNTEAFF

clone size: -
D gene: -
V gene: TRBV19
J gene: TRBJ1-1
CDR3 DNA: TGTGCCAGTAGTATGGACTGGGGGGTAAGGACTGAAGCTTTCTTT
CDR3 protein: CASSMDWGVRTEAFF

clone size: once
D gene: TRBD2
V gene: TRBV4-1
J gene: TRBJ2-3
CDR3 DNA: TGCGCCAGCAGCCAGACCGGGACTAGCGGGAGGGCCGTAGCAGATACGCAGTATTTT
CDR3 protein: CASSQTGTSGRAVADTQYF

clone size: few
D gene: -
V gene: TRBV3-1/TRBV3-2
J gene: TRBJ1-2
CDR3 DNA: TGTGCCAGCAGCCAAGAAGAGGACCCAGGGAAATACACCTTC
CDR3 protein: CASSQEEDPGKYTF

clone size: -
D gene: -
V gene: TRBV3-1/TRBV3-2
J gene: TRBJ2-3
CDR3 DNA: TGTGCCAGCAGCCTAAAGGACTTTAATACGCAGTATTTT
CDR3 protein: CASSLKDFNTQYF

clone size: -
D gene: -
V gene: TRBV13
J gene: TRBJ2-7
CDR3 DNA: TGTGCCAGCAGCCAACCAGGGTCCAACGAGCAGTACTTC
CDR3 protein: CASSQPGSNEQYF

clone size: -
D gene: TRBD1
V gene: TRBV10-2
J gene: TRBJ2-7
CDR3 DNA: TGCGCCAGCAGGGTGGGACAGGGGAAGGCCTACGAGCAGTACTTC
CDR3 protein: CASRVGQGKAYEQYF

clone size: -
D gene: -
V gene: TRBV10-3
J gene: TRBJ2-3
CDR3 DNA: TGTGCCATCACCGGAAGTGTTAGTCATCCAGATACGCAGTATTTT
CDR3 protein: CAITGSVSHPDTQYF

clone size: -
D gene: -
V gene: TRBV6-2/TRBV6-3
J gene: TRBJ1-2
CDR3 DNA: TGTGCCAGCAGTTACGGAAGGGGAATCTATGGCTACACCTTC
CDR3 protein: CASSYGRGIYGYTF

clone size: -
D gene: TRBD2
V gene: TRBV10-3
J gene: TRBJ2-5
CDR3 DNA: TGTGCCATCAGTTACGGACTAGCGGGAGAAGGAGAGACCCAGTACTTC
CDR3 protein: CAISYGLAGEGETQYF

clone size: -
D gene: -
V gene: TRBV24-1
J gene: TRBJ2-5
CDR3 DNA: TGTGCCACCAGGGAGGGGGAGACCCAGTACTTC
CDR3 protein: CATREGETQYF

clone size: -
D gene: -
V gene: TRBV5-1
J gene: TRBJ2-5
CDR3 DNA: TGCGCCAGCAGCCCCTTAGCGGAAGAGACCCAGTACTTC
CDR3 protein: CASSPLAEETQYF

clone size: -
D gene: -
V gene: TRBV7-9
J gene: TRBJ2-5
CDR3 DNA: TGTGCCAGCAGCTTAGGGGATTGGAGGGAAGAGACCCAGTACTTC
CDR3 protein: CASSLGDWREETQYF

clone size: -
D gene: -
V gene: TRBV6-5
J gene: TRBJ1-1
CDR3 DNA: TGTGCCAGCAGTTACGGGCCGGGGGTCGCTTTCTTT
CDR3 protein: CASSYGPGVAFF

clone size: -
D gene: -
V gene: TRBV19
J gene: TRBJ1-1
CDR3 DNA: TGTGCCAGTAATTTGGCAGCTGAAGCTTTCTTT
CDR3 protein: CASNLAAEAFF

clone size: -
D gene: -
V gene: TRBV19
J gene: TRBJ2-1
CDR3 DNA: TGTGCCAGTAGTACACATGGTGGCAATGAGCAGTTCTTC
CDR3 protein: CASSTHGGNEQFF

clone size: -
D gene: TRBD2
V gene: TRBV6-6
J gene: TRBJ2-1
CDR3 DNA: TGTGCCAGCACCCCGGGACTAGCGGGAGGAAATCGGTTCTTC
CDR3 protein: CASTPGLAGGNRFF

clone size: -
D gene: -
V gene: TRBV4-1
J gene: TRBJ2-7
CDR3 DNA: TGCGCCAGCAGCCAAGAAAAAGGAATAACCGACGAGCAGTACTTC
CDR3 protein: CASSQEKGITDEQYF

clone size: -
D gene: TRBD2
V gene: TRBV19
J gene: TRBJ2-7
CDR3 DNA: TGTGCCAGTAGTTGGGCTAGCGGCGATTACGAGCAGTACTTC
CDR3 protein: CASSWASGDYEQYF

clone size: -
D gene: -
V gene: TRBV20-1
J gene: TRBJ2-7
CDR3 DNA: TGCAGTGCTAGTACCCCGGCGTCCCTCGAGCAGTACTTC
CDR3 protein: CSASTPASLEQYF